The present entry profiles one T cell receptor (beta chain) with its context. The repertoire was sequenced with immunoSEQ multiplex PCR; TCRdb's copy has only in-frame clones and lacks some. The table has approximately 240,000 clones, nearly 95% seen once; the top ten hold over 0.65%. Patients from Seattle were sampled longitudinally, starting during active infection. The data were taken from a study of blood T cell repertoires in COVID-19. Turning to the study itself: Samples came from the United States, Italy and Spain, spanning acute and convalescent COVID-19.

The germline V gene encodes CDR1 SNHLY and CDR2 FYNNEI. V shed 4 bases and J shed 2 bases, with 11 bases lying between them. The length of the CDR3 is 14 residues. The sequence came from a man aged 30 to 45 with COVID-19, enrolled during active disease. This sequence joins TRBV2 and TRBJ1-1; the D is unclear. What was sequenced was peripheral blood. CDR3 sequence reads: CASSAEDNNTEAFF. CDR3 nucleotides: TGTGCCAGCAGTGCCGAAGACAACAACACTGAAGCTTTCTTT.